This T cell receptor (beta chain) came from a study of OX40 agonist ivuxolimab in advanced cancers. Study-wide results and caveats: Clonal expansion was seen in CD4+ and CD8+ blood T cells by week 6 at 0.1 to 3.0 mg/kg. Normalized expansion of T-cell clones was also low for some nonresponders.

This table comes from immunoSEQ multiplex PCR, and its TCRdb copy is limited to in-frame clones, with some not included. This table has about 98,000 clones, around nine tenths appearing once. On this clone itself: The target antigen is unknown.

The CDR3 is 17 amino acids. Per the germline V gene, CDR1 is MDHEN and CDR2 is SYDVKM. V gave up 6 bases and J gave up 1 base, with 18 bases separating them. J is TRBJ2-2 and V is TRBV28, with a weak D call TRBD2 (5 bases). This clonotype was obtained from an adult with an advanced solid tumor such as melanoma, head and neck, liver or kidney cancer. This material consisted of CD4+ or CD8+ T cells sorted from blood, taken in a trial of the OX40 agonist ivuxolimab. The CDR3 here is CASSPLRFRGNTGELFF. CDR3 sequence (DNA): TGTGCCAGCAGCCCTCTTCGGTTTCGGGGGAACACCGGGGAGCTGTTTTTT.